The 20 T cell receptor beta chains below all came from one sample that was sequenced in a study of blood T cell repertoires in COVID-19. Only in-frame clones appear in the TCRdb table, and some are missing; sequencing was by immunoSEQ multiplex PCR. The data contain 150,000 to 200,000 clones, approximately 80% of them singletons. The sequencing sample was made of peripheral blood. The receptors come from a woman older than 75 with COVID-19, enrolled during active disease.

V gene TRBV21-1 combines with J gene TRBJ2-5; the D call TRBD2 from the table was never checked on the DNA. TRBV21-1 is a pseudogene segment. The CDR3 loop spans 16 amino acids. Written as DNA, the CDR3 is TGTGCCAGCAGCGCCCGTTTTTTCGACCAGAGGGAGACCCAGTACTTC. Translated, it gives CASSARFFDQRETQYF.

The rearrangement joins TRBV5-1 to TRBJ2-5; 7 bases are shared with TRBD2. Trimming took 0 bases from V and 2 from J; bases not matched to a gene: 4. Germline-derived CDR1 and CDR2 are SGHRS and YFSETQ. The CDR3 has 15 residues. In DNA, the CDR3 is TGCGCCAGCAGCTTGGCTAGGGGACTACAAGAGACCCAGTACTTC. Residues: CASSLARGLQETQYF.

V gene TRBV11-2 combines with J gene TRBJ2-3; perhaps TRBD2 as D (5 bases). In germline, CDR1 is SGHAT, CDR2 FQNNGV. The V and J ends lost 1 base and 4 bases respectively, with 12 bases between them. The CDR3 spans 15 residues. CDR3 sequence (DNA): TGTGCCAGCAGCTTAGGTGGGAGACCGGCAGATACGCAGTATTTT. Translation gives CASSLGGRPADTQYF.

The V and J genes are TRBV9 and TRBJ2-2, with 8 positions matching TRBD1. The CDR3 sequence is 16 residues long. CDR1 and CDR2 (germline): SGDLS, YYNGEE. V lost 3 bases to trimming and J lost 3 bases; unmatched junction nucleotides: 7. The CDR3 sequence is CASSGGQGRDTGELFF. CDR3 nucleotide sequence: TGTGCCAGCAGCGGAGGACAGGGTAGGGACACCGGGGAGCTGTTTTTT.

In its sample, this clone was seen a few times. This sequence joins TRBV27 and TRBJ2-2; TRBD2 aligns across 8 bases. With V trimmed by 3 bases and J by 1 base, 4 bases remained unmatched. The CDR3 extends over 16 amino acids. CDR1 MNHEY and CDR2 SMNVEV come from the germline V gene (reference sequence). The CDR3 loop reads CASSFIAGLNTGELFF. The CDR3 region has the DNA TGTGCCAGCAGTTTCATAGCGGGATTGAACACCGGGGAGCTGTTTTTT.

The chain has TRBV3-1 (or the pseudogene TRBV3-2) and TRBJ1-5, with 8 bases identical to TRBD1. The V and J ends lost 4 bases and 5 bases, in that order; junction bases with no gene match: 1. Germline CDR1 reads LGHDT; CDR2 reads YNNKEL (reference sequence). The CDR3 covers 13 residues. The CDR3 reads CASSLQGDQPQHF. The DNA for the CDR3 is TGTGCCAGCAGCCTACAGGGGGATCAGCCCCAGCATTTT.

This chain joins TRBV11-1 and TRBJ2-1, with 7 bases that match TRBD2. Germline lookup yields CDR1 SGHAT and CDR2 FQDESV (reference sequence). The CDR3 is 13 residues long. Trimming took 4 bases from V and 6 from J; bases not matched to a gene: 3. The CDR3 DNA reads TGTGCCAGCAGCTCTGGGACTACCAATGAGCAGTTCTTC. Translation: CASSSGTTNEQFF.

This clone has only a few counts. V and J are TRBV5-1 and TRBJ2-2; 8 bases align to TRBD1. The CDR3 runs to 13 residues. Germline trimming cut 4 bases from V and 6 bases from J; bases unmatched to any gene: 2. Germline-derived CDR1 and CDR2 are SGHRS and YFSETQ. CDR3 nucleotide sequence: TGCGCCAGCAGCAAGACAGGGGCCGGGGAGCTGTTTTTT. Translating it yields CASSKTGAGELFF. The whole variable domain, remainder taken from reference TRBV5-1 and TRBJ2-2, is KAGVTQTPRYLIKTRGQQVTLSCSPISGHRSVSWYQQTPGQGLQFLFEYFSETQRNKGNFPGRFSGRQFSNSRSEMNVSTLELGDSALYLCASSKTGAGELFFGEGSRLTVL.

This chain links TRBV3-1 (or the pseudogene TRBV3-2) with TRBJ2-2; 7 bases fit TRBD2. This CDR3 contains 16 residues. Germline V CDR1 and CDR2: LGHDT, YNNKEL (reference sequence). V trimming: 6 bases; J trimming: 4 bases; junction bases outside the gene matches: 11. The CDR3 nucleotides are TGTGCCAGCAGGTCCCGGCGAGCGGGGATCACCGGGGAGCTGTTTTTT. Its protein product is CASRSRRAGITGELFF.

The chain recombines TRBV4-2 with TRBJ2-2; possible D gene TRBD2, 6 bases. This CDR3 is 18 amino acids long. From germline, CDR1 is LGHNA and CDR2 YNFKEQ. Trimming shortened V by 0 bases and J by 2 bases, and 16 bases separated the two germline ends. The CDR3 protein is CASSQEGSGPFNTGELFF. Written as DNA, the CDR3 is TGTGCCAGCAGCCAAGAGGGTAGCGGCCCCTTCAACACCGGGGAGCTGTTTTTT.

This clone was counted a few times. This chain joins TRBV5-4 and TRBJ1-2, with D possibly TRBD1 on 5 matching bases. From germline, CDR1 is SGHNT and CDR2 YYREEE (reference sequence). This CDR3 spans 14 amino acids. V was pared by 0 bases and J by 5 bases, with 11 bases between. CDR3 nucleotides: TGTGCCAGCAGCTTGGGTGCGGGGGAATATGGCTACACCTTC. Its translation: CASSLGAGEYGYTF.

The gene calls are TRBV5-1 and TRBJ2-2; 8 bases match TRBD2. The CDR3 extends over 16 amino acids. The junction had 9 bases not matched to a gene; V was cut back by 2 bases and J by 6 bases. Germline loops: CDR1 SGHRS, CDR2 YFSETQ. The CDR3 protein is CASSFLPAGDPGELFF. CDR3 nucleotides: TGCGCCAGCAGCTTCCTTCCAGCGGGGGACCCCGGGGAGCTGTTTTTT.

The V and J genes are TRBV13 and TRBJ1-1; a weak D match, TRBD1 (5 bases). V lost 2 bases and J 0 bases, leaving 13 bases between the germline ends. The CDR3 has 16 residues. The germline gives CDR1 PRHDT, CDR2 FYEKMQ (reference sequence). The CDR3 nucleotides read TGTGCCAGCAGCTTATACCCCGGGGGGGTGAACACTGAAGCTTTCTTT. Its translation: CASSLYPGGVNTEAFF.

This chain links TRBV19 with TRBJ2-3; D is perhaps TRBD2 (6 bases). Trimming removed 7 bases from V and 4 bases from J, with 12 bases in between. CDR1 is LNHDA and CDR2 is SQIVND in the germline V gene (reference sequence). The CDR3 has 13 residues. CDR3 in amino acids: CASIPPGADTQYF. In nucleotides, the CDR3 is TGTGCCAGTATTCCCCCGGGGGCAGATACGCAGTATTTT.

The gene calls are TRBV28 and TRBJ2-4; TRBD1 aligns across 7 bases. Trimming cost V 6 bases and J 0 bases; bases outside gene matches: 11. The CDR3 sequence is 17 residues long. Germline lookup yields CDR1 MDHEN and CDR2 SYDVKM. CDR3 protein: CASRPRTGGLAKNIQYF. The CDR3 bases are TGTGCCAGCAGGCCGCGGACAGGAGGACTAGCCAAAAACATTCAGTACTTC.

Worth noting for this clone: A read error may account for a junction end that differs from germline. The CDR3 DNA reads as TGTGCCAGCAGCTCGGGATACGGGCAGTACTTC. Protein: CASSSGYGQYF. The genes are TRBV5-4 and TRBJ2-7; D is perhaps TRBD2 (5 bases). Per the germline V gene, CDR1 is SGHNT and CDR2 is YYREEE (reference sequence). The CDR3 length is 11 residues.

This chain connects TRBV7-6 to TRBJ2-1; 8 bases are shared with TRBD2. The CDR3 contains 15 residues. The germline CDR1 and CDR2 sequences are SGHVS and FNYEAQ. With V trimmed by 1 base and J by 3 bases, 2 bases remained unmatched. CDR3 residues: CASSLDGGDYNEQFF. The CDR3 DNA reads TGTGCCAGCAGCTTAGACGGGGGGGACTACAATGAGCAGTTCTTC.

The table lists this clone with a count of one. The chain employs TRBV19 and TRBJ2-7; TRBD2 matches 10 bases. The CDR3 length is 16 residues. Germline V gives CDR1 LNHDA, CDR2 SQIVND (reference sequence). The V and J ends lost 5 bases and 4 bases, in that order; junction bases with no gene match: 11. The chain's CDR3 is CASSVSLAGVRYEQYF. In DNA form, the CDR3 reads TGTGCCAGTAGTGTTTCCCTAGCGGGAGTTAGGTACGAGCAGTACTTC.

This clone came up a few times. The V call is TRBV28, the J call TRBJ1-1; D is ambiguous. The V and J ends lost 5 bases and 8 bases respectively, with 18 bases between them. CDR3 length: 14 residues. CDR1 MDHEN and CDR2 SYDVKM come from the germline V gene. The CDR3: CASSLSQLYREAFF. CDR3 DNA: TGTGCCAGCAGTCTAAGTCAATTATATCGGGAAGCTTTCTTT.

The rearrangement joins TRBV7-6 to TRBJ1-1, with D unclear. CDR1 and CDR2 (germline): SGHVS, FNYEAQ. CDR3 length: 13 residues. Trimming took off 5 bases at V and 0 bases at J, with 7 bases between the two ends. The CDR3 loop reads CASSQTVNTEAFF. In nucleotides, the CDR3 is TGTGCCAGCAGCCAAACAGTGAACACTGAAGCTTTCTTT. The full variable domain, completed using reference TRBV7-6 and TRBJ1-1, is GAGVSQSPRYKVTKRGQDVALRCDPISGHVSLYWYRQALGQGPEFLTYFNYEAQQDKSGLPNDRFSAERPEGSISTLTIQRTEQRDSAMYRCASSQTVNTEAFFGQGTRLTVV.